One and the same sample provided the 18 T cell receptor beta chains below, sequenced in a study of radiation and T cells in renal cell carcinoma. The assay was immunoSEQ multiplex PCR, and TCRdb's table has in-frame clones only and misses some. The sample has about 59,000 clones, approximately 84% seen once; the top ten hold approximately 7%. The time point denotes: baseline pretreatment blood. Treatment meaning: 15 Gy SBRT to primary tumor, nephrectomy 4 weeks later. This material consisted of blood, taken from a patient whose treatment included radiotherapy and nephrectomy. Every receptor here comes from a man aged 55-75 years with renal cell carcinoma.

The V and J genes are TRBV15 and TRBJ1-1, with D maybe TRBD1 (5 bases). The ends were cut back, 3 bases at V and 0 bases at J, with 11 bases in the middle. The germline gives CDR1 LNHNV, CDR2 YYDKDF (reference sequence). This CDR3 has 15 amino acids. CDR3 in DNA: TGTGCCACCAGCAGTTACAGGAGAATGAACACTGAAGCTTTCTTT. This encodes CATSSYRRMNTEAFF. The full variable domain, with the rest looked up from reference TRBV15 and TRBJ1-1, is DAMVIQNPRYQVTQFGKPVTLSCSQTLNHNVMYWYQQKSSQAPKLLFHYYDKDFNNEADTPDNFQSRRPNTSFCFLDIRSPGLGDTAMYLCATSSYRRMNTEAFFGQGTRLTVV.

V is TRBV7-2 and J is TRBJ1-2; D might be TRBD1 (6 bases). The CDR3 spans 14 residues. The germline V and J ends were trimmed by 5 bases and 7 bases, with 17 bases remaining between them. Germline values: CDR1 SGHTA, CDR2 FQGNSA. In DNA form, the CDR3 reads TGTGCCAGCAGCCCGGAGGGGGGGGCGATTGGCTACACCTTC. Residues: CASSPEGGAIGYTF.

The rearrangement links TRBV9 to TRBJ2-3, with TRBD2 matching over 7 bases. The CDR3 runs to 16 residues. Germline V gives CDR1 SGDLS, CDR2 YYNGEE. V lost 0 bases and J lost 0; bases outside the gene matches: 4. CDR3 bases: TGTGCCAGCAGCGTAGAAAGCGGGGCTAGCACAGATACGCAGTATTTT. Its translation: CASSVESGASTDTQYF.

This clone has a single count. V and J are TRBV7-2 and TRBJ2-7, with D tentatively TRBD1 (5 bases). In germline, CDR1 is SGHTA, CDR2 FQGNSA. Trimming removed 0 bases at V and 4 bases at J, with 13 bases between. CDR3 length: 15 amino acids. The CDR3 DNA follows: TGTGCCAGCAGCTTAGCTGTAGGGGCAGCATACGAGCAGTACTTC. Translation: CASSLAVGAAYEQYF.

The V and J genes are TRBV7-9 and TRBJ2-1; TRBD2 matches at 9 bases. Germline loops: CDR1 SEHNR, CDR2 FQNEAQ (reference sequence). Trimming cost V 4 bases and J 4 bases; bases outside gene matches: 11. CDR3 length: 17 amino acids. The CDR3 DNA reads as TGTGCCAGCAGCTCTAGCCTTTCCCTAGCGGGGTACAATGAGCAGTTCTTC. Residues: CASSSSLSLAGYNEQFF.

The rearrangement joins TRBV4-1 to TRBJ1-4; possible D gene TRBD1, 6 bases. The germline CDR1 and CDR2 sequences are MGHRA and YSYEKL. The CDR3 is 13 amino acids. The ends were cut back, 0 bases at V and 8 bases at J, with 7 bases in the middle. CDR3 coding DNA: TGCGCCAGCAGCCAAGATAGGGGGGAAAAACTGTTTTTT. Amino acids: CASSQDRGEKLFF.

The genes are TRBV7-2 and TRBJ2-7; tentatively, D is TRBD1 or TRBD2 (5 bases each). Looked up from germline, CDR1 is SGHTA and CDR2 is FQGNSA. This CDR3 comprises 15 residues. Trimming removed 5 bases from V and 7 bases from J, with 21 bases in between. The CDR3 nucleotides are TGTGCCAGCAGCCCGGGACCGAGAAGGGTCGATGAGCAGTACTTC. It translates to CASSPGPRRVDEQYF.

V is TRBV19 and J is TRBJ1-2; D is uncertain. The V gene's germline CDR1 is LNHDA and CDR2 SQIVND (reference sequence). This CDR3 comprises 13 residues. V was cut by 1 base and J by 3 bases, with 6 bases left in between. CDR3 sequence reads: CASSIGTDYGYTF. CDR3 nucleotide sequence: TGTGCCAGTAGTATAGGGACGGACTATGGCTACACCTTC.

This rearrangement joins TRBV19 to TRBJ1-1, with 7 bases aligning to TRBD1. This CDR3 is 15 amino acids long. Germline V gene sequence: CDR1 LNHDA, CDR2 SQIVND (reference sequence). The V segment lost 5 bases and the J segment 1 base; nucleotides outside the gene matches: 7. The CDR3 nucleotides read TGTGCCAGTAGTCCCCGACAGGGAACGAACACTGAAGCTTTCTTT. Encoded protein: CASSPRQGTNTEAFF.

The genes are TRBV30 and TRBJ1-6; D gene ambiguous. CDR3 length: 12 residues. V dropped 4 bases and J dropped 4 bases, with 5 bases sitting between them. The germline V gene has CDR1 GTSNPN and CDR2 SVGIG (reference sequence). The CDR3 nucleotides read TGTGCCTGGATGGGATATAATTCACCCCTCCACTTT. Translating it yields CAWMGYNSPLHF.

The CDR3 protein is CASSPGLADPNTGELFF. CDR3 coding DNA: TGTGCCAGCAGCCCTGGACTAGCGGACCCTAACACCGGGGAGCTGTTTTTT. The rearrangement uses TRBV11-3 and TRBJ2-2; 10 nucleotides align to TRBD2. This CDR3 is built from 17 residues. V shed 5 bases and J 2 bases; nucleotides not matched to a gene: 8. Germline V gene lookup returns CDR1 SGHNT and CDR2 YENEEA.

This clone was detected only once. The CDR3 protein is CASSELRGGPTQETQYF. CDR3 DNA sequence: TGTGCCAGCAGTGAATTAAGGGGGGGCCCAACACAAGAGACCCAGTACTTC. This chain joins TRBV2 and TRBJ2-5; possibly TRBD2 for D (7 bases). Germline V gives CDR1 SNHLY, CDR2 FYNNEI. V was pared by 2 bases and J by 2 bases, with 18 bases between. The CDR3 has 17 residues.

The gene calls are TRBV7-9 and TRBJ2-7; D not resolved. Germline-derived CDR1 and CDR2 are SEHNR and FQNEAQ (reference sequence). The CDR3 is 13 residues long. V lost 6 bases, J lost 4 bases, and 13 bases lay in between. The CDR3 is CASSQDGSYEQYF. The DNA of the CDR3 is TGTGCCAGCAGTCAGGACGGGTCGTACGAGCAGTACTTC.

The chain couples TRBV19 to TRBJ1-1; no clear D. The CDR3 covers 13 residues. V was cut by 10 bases and J by 11 bases, with 23 bases left in between. CDR1 and CDR2 (germline): LNHDA, SQIVND (reference sequence). The CDR3 coding sequence is TGTGCCACCAGAGAGGGAGAATGGGAAGGGGCTTTCTTT. Its translation is CATREGEWEGAFF.

This clone occurred a few times. V and J are TRBV5-6 and TRBJ2-1, with 10 positions matching TRBD1. Looked up from germline, CDR1 is SGHDT and CDR2 is YYEEEE. The CDR3 has 15 residues. V was clipped by 3 bases and J by 0 bases; unmatched bases: 0. Here the CDR3 reads CASSWTGGSYNEQFF. CDR3 in DNA: TGTGCCAGCAGCTGGACAGGGGGCTCCTACAATGAGCAGTTCTTC.

The rearrangement uses TRBV7-8 and TRBJ2-1; TRBD2 agrees at 8 bases. CDR3 size: 17 residues. CDR1 is SGHVS and CDR2 is FQNEAQ in the germline V gene. Losses at the gene ends were 1 base for V and 2 bases for J; bases not matched to a gene: 7. The DNA of the CDR3 is TGTGCCAGCAGCTTAGGCGGCGGGGGGTCTACCTACAATGAGCAGTTCTTC. Protein product: CASSLGGGGSTYNEQFF.

The sample holds a few counts of this clone. This rearrangement joins TRBV9 to TRBJ2-5, with 10 bases fitting TRBD1. V was clipped by 3 bases and J by 7 bases; unmatched bases: 6. CDR3 length equals 14 residues. CDR1 and CDR2 from the germline V gene are SGDLS and YYNGEE. CDR3 amino acids: CASSATGGSATQYF. CDR3 coding DNA: TGTGCCAGCAGCGCGACAGGGGGCTCGGCGACCCAGTACTTC.

This chain joins TRBV5-6 and TRBJ1-2, with D maybe TRBD1 (6 bases). V lost 0 bases and J 4 bases, leaving 10 bases between the germline ends. Looked up from germline, CDR1 is SGHDT and CDR2 is YYEEEE. This CDR3 is built from 14 residues. The CDR3 DNA is TGTGCCAGCAGCTTGGCAGGGGACCTCTATGGCTACACCTTC. Its protein product is CASSLAGDLYGYTF.